A selection of T cell receptor beta chains follows, all from one sample in a study of blood T cell repertoires in COVID-19. Here immunoSEQ multiplex PCR was the method, and the copy in TCRdb shows in-frame clones only, minus some. The sample lists more than 85,000 clones, roughly 90% occurring once. The material sequenced was peripheral blood. These receptors came from a man in his fifties or sixties with acute or convalescent COVID-19. The CDR3 runs from the conserved cysteine through the conserved F or W. D genes are given only for firm matches. Where a row states a size, it is once, few, many or the class of an expanded clone; other rows omit it.

cdr3_nt cdr3_aa v_call clone_size d_call j_call
TGTGCCAGTCAGGGTTCTAGCACAGATACGCAGTATTTT CASQGSSTDTQYF TRBV19 . . TRBJ2-3
TGTGCCTGGAGTTACGCAGGGGCAGAGACCCAGTACTTC CAWSYAGAETQYF TRBV30 . . TRBJ2-5
TGCGCCAGCAGCTTGGGAGCTGACAGAGGAATAAGTGCCTACACCTTC CASSLGADRGISAYTF TRBV5-1 . . TRBJ1-2
TGTGCCAGCAGCTTCGGGAGCTCTGGGGCCAACGTCCTGACTTTC CASSFGSSGANVLTF TRBV7-2 . . TRBJ2-6
TGTGCCAGCAGCTTACGAAGGTTGACTAGCGGGACCTACGAGCAGTACTTC CASSLRRLTSGTYEQYF TRBV11-2 . TRBD2 TRBJ2-7
TGTGCCAGCAGCCACCGACAGGAACTTTATGGCTACACCTTC CASSHRQELYGYTF TRBV3-1/TRBV3-2 . . TRBJ1-2
TGTGCCAGCAGCTTAGGGGCAGGATACACCGGGGAGCTGTTTTTT CASSLGAGYTGELFF TRBV11-3 . . TRBJ2-2
TGCGCCAGCAGTCCTGACAGGGACTTTGAGCAGTTCTTC CASSPDRDFEQFF TRBV5-1 few . TRBJ2-1
TGTGCCAGCAGTCCCGGACAGTATAGCAATCAGCCCCAGCATTTT CASSPGQYSNQPQHF TRBV6-5 . . TRBJ1-5
TGTGCCAGCTCACCCTCAGGGATAAATGAGCAGTTCTTC CASSPSGINEQFF TRBV18 . . TRBJ2-1
TGTGCCAGCACCGGACAGTTTAATCAGCCCCAGCATTTT CASTGQFNQPQHF TRBV19 . . TRBJ1-5
TGTGCCAGCAGCCTAGCCGCTTTCTTT CASSLAAFF TRBV4-2 . . TRBJ1-1
TGTGCCAGCAGCCAAGATTCAGGGCCATATGGCTACACCTTC CASSQDSGPYGYTF TRBV14 . . TRBJ1-2
TGTGCCAGCAGCCAAGATCGGCAGGGGGCCATATTCACAGATACGCAGTATTTT CASSQDRQGAIFTDTQYF TRBV4-2 . TRBD1 TRBJ2-3
TGTGCCAGCGGAGACAGGGTGGCAGATACGCAGTATTTT CASGDRVADTQYF TRBV2 . TRBD1 TRBJ2-3
TGCAGCGTTGAGGAGGACAGGGGGGGCTACACCTTC CSVEEDRGGYTF TRBV29-1 . TRBD1 TRBJ1-2